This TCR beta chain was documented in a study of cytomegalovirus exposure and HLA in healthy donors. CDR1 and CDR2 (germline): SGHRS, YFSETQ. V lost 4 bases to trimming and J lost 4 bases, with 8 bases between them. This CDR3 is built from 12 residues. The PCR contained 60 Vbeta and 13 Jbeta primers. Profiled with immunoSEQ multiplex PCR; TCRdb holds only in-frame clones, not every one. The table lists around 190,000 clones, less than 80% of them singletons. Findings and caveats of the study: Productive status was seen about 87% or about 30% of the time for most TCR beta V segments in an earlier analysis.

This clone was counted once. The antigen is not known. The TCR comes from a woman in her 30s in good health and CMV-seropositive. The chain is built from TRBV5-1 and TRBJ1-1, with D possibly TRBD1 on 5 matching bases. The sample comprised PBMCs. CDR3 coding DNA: TGCGCCAGCAGCCGCGGGGGCACTGAAGCTTTCTTT. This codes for CASSRGGTEAFF.